This TCR beta chain was observed in a study of T cell responses to AZD1222 COVID-19 vaccine. Clones were read by immunoSEQ multiplex PCR, and TCRdb kept only the in-frame ones, dropping some. The data show 100,000 to 150,000 clones, 70% to 90% seen once. The CDR3 is 14 amino acids. The V segment lost 5 bases and the J segment 2 bases; nucleotides outside the gene matches: 4. Germline V gene lookup returns CDR1 GTSNPN and CDR2 SVGIG (reference sequence). This receptor was identified in an adult in good health. V usage is TRBV30 and J usage is TRBJ2-1, with 9 bases aligning to TRBD1. Source: peripheral blood, taken on day 0 of AZD1222 vaccination. CDR3 in DNA: TGTGCCTGGGCCAGGACAGGGGCCTACAATGAGCAGTTCTTC. This sequence encodes CAWARTGAYNEQFF. The full variable domain, in which reference TRBV30 and TRBJ2-1 provide the parts outside the CDR3, is SQTIHQWPATLVQPVGSPLSLECTVEGTSNPNLYWYRQAAGRGLQLLFYSVGIGQISSEVPQNLSASRPQDRQFILSSKKLLLSDSGFYLCAWARTGAYNEQFFGPGTRLTVL.